This T cell receptor (beta chain) was found in a study of T cells and Merkel cell carcinoma outcomes. Whole-study findings and limits: Merkel cell carcinoma outcomes were reportedly predicted by repertoire and T-cell density.

Trimming removed 4 bases from V and 0 bases from J; junction bases left unmatched: 5. There are 16 residues in the CDR3. Germline CDR1 and CDR2: MNHEY and SVGAGI. This clone has a single count. As yet, its antigen is unknown. The protocol was immunoSEQ multiplex PCR, while the TCRdb copy is restricted to in-frame clones and leaves out a portion. The repertoire holds about 2,000 clones, with roughly 87% as singletons. The sequenced sample was tumor tissue from Merkel cell carcinoma. The TCR originated in a human donor with Merkel cell carcinoma. This chain joins TRBV6-5 and TRBJ2-7, with 11 nucleotides matching TRBD2. The CDR3 DNA is TGTGCCAGCAGTTCCGGAGGACTAGCGGGCTCCTACGAGCAGTACTTC. Translated, it gives CASSSGGLAGSYEQYF.